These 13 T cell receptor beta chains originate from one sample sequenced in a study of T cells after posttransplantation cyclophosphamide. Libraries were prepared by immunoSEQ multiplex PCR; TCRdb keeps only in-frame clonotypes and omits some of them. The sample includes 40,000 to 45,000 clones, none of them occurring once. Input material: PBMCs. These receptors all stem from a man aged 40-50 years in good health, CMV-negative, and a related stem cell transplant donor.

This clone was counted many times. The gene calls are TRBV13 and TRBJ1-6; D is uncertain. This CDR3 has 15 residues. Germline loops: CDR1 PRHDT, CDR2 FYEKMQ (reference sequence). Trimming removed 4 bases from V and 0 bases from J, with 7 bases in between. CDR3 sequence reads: CASSSRSSYNSPLHF. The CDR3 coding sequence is TGTGCCAGCAGCTCACGTAGCTCCTATAATTCACCCCTCCACTTT.

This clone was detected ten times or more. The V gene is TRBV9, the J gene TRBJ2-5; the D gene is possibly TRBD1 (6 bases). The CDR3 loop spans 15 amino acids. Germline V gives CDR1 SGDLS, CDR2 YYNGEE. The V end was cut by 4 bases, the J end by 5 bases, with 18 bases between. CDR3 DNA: TGTGCCAGCAGCATCCGGGACACCGTTACGGAGACCCAGTACTTC. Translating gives CASSIRDTVTETQYF. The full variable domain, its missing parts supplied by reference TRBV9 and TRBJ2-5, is DSGVTQTPKHLITATGQRVTLRCSPRSGDLSVYWYQQSLDQGLQFLIQYYNGEERAKGNILERFSAQQFPDLHSELNLSSLELGDSALYFCASSIRDTVTETQYFGPGTRLLVL.

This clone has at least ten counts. The CDR3 loop is CATQAGGWAGELFF. The CDR3 DNA follows: TGTGCCACCCAAGCGGGGGGGTGGGCCGGGGAGCTGTTTTTT. The chain has TRBV19 and TRBJ2-2; TRBD2 aligns across 10 bases. The CDR3 is 14 residues long. Trimming at V came to 10 bases and at J to 6 bases, leaving 8 bases not matched to a gene. CDR1 and CDR2 from the germline V gene are LNHDA and SQIVND (reference sequence).

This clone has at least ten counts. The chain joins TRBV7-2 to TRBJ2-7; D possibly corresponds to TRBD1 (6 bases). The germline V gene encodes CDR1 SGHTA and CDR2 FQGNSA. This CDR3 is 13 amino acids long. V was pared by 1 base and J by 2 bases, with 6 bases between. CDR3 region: CASSLGTAYEQYV. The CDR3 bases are TGTGCCAGCAGCTTAGGGACAGCCTACGAGCAGTACGTC.

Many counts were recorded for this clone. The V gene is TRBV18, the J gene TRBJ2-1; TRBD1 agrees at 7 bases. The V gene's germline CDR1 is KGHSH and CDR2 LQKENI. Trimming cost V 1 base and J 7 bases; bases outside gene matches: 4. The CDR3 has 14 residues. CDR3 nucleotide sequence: TGTGCCAGCTCACCACAGGGGGCGTATAATGAGCAGTTCTTC. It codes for CASSPQGAYNEQFF.

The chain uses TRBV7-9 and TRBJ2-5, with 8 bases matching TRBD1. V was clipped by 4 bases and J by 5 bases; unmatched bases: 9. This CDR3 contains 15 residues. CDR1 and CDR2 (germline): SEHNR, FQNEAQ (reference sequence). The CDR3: CASSSPAGGSETQYF. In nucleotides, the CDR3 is TGTGCCAGCAGCTCCCCAGCAGGGGGCAGTGAGACCCAGTACTTC.

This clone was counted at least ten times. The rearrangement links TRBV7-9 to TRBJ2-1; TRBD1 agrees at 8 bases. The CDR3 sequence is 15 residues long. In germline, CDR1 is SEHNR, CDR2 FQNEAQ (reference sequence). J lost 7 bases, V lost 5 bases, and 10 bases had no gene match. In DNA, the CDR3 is TGTGCCAGCAGCCCTAACGGACAGGGTAGGAATGAGCAGTTCTTC. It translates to CASSPNGQGRNEQFF.

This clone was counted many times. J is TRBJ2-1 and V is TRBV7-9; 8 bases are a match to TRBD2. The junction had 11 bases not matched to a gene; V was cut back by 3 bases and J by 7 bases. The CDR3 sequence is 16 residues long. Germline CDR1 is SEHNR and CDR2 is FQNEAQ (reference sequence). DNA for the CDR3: TGTGCCAGCAGCTTTCCCCATCCGGGGGGGACGAATGAGCAGTTCTTC. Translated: CASSFPHPGGTNEQFF.

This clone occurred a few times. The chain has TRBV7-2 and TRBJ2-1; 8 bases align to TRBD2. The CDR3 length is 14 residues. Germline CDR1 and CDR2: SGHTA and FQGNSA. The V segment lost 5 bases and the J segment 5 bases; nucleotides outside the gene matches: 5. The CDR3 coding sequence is TGTGCCAGCAGCCCACTAGCGGAGCACAATGAGCAGTTCTTC. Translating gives CASSPLAEHNEQFF.

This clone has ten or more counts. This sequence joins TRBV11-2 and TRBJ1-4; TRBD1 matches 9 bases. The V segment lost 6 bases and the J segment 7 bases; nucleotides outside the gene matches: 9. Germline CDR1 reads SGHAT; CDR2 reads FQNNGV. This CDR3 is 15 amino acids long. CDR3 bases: TGTGCCAGCAGTCAGAACAGGGGGCTAGGTGAAAAACTGTTTTTT. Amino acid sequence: CASSQNRGLGEKLFF.

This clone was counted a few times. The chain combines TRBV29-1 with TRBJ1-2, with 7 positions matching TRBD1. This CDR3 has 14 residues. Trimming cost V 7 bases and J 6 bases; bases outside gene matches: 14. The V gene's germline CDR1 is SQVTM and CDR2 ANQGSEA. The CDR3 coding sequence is TGCAGCGCCCAGACAGGGCGTCATCGAAATGGCTACACCTTC. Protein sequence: CSAQTGRHRNGYTF.

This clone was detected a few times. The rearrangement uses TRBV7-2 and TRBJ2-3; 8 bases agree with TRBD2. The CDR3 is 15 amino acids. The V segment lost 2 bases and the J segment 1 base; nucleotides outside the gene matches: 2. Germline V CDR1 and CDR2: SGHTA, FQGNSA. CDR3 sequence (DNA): TGTGCCAGCAGCTTACAAGCGGGGGGCACAGATACGCAGTATTTT. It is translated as CASSLQAGGTDTQYF.

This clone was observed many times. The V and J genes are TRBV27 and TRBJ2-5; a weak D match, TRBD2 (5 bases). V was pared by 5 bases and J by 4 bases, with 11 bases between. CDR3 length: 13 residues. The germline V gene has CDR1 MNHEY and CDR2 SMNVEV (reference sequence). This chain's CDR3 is CASSGLNRETQYF. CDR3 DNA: TGTGCCAGCAGTGGACTGAACCGAGAGACCCAGTACTTC.